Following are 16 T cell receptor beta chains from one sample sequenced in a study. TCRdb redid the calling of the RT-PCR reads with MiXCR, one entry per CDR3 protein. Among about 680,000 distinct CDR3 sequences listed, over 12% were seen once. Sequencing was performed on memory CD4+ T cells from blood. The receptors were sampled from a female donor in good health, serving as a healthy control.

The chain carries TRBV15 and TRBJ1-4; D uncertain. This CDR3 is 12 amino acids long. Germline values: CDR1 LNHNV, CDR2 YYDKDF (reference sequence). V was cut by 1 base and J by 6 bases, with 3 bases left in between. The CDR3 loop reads CATSRVYEKLFF. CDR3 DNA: TGTGCCACCAGCAGAGTCTATGAAAAACTGTTTTTT.

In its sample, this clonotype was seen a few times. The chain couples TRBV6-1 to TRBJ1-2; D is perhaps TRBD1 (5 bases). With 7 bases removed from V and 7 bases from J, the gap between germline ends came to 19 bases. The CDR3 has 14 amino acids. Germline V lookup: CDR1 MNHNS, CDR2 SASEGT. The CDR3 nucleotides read TGTGCCAGCAACAGGCTCCGGGATGATCCTGGCTACACCTTC. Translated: CASNRLRDDPGYTF.

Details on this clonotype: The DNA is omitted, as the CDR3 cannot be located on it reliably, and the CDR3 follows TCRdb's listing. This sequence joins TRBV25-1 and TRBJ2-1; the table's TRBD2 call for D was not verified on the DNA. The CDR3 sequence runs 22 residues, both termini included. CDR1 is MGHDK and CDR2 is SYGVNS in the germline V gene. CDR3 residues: CASSFYICSASGELAGADEQFF.

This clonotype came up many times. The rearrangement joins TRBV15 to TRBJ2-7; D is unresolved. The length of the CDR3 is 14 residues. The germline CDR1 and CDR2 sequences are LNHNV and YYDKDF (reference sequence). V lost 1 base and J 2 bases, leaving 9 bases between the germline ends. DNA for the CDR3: TGTGCCACCAGCAGAGCCGTCGATCCCTACGAGCAGTACTTC. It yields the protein CATSRAVDPYEQYF.

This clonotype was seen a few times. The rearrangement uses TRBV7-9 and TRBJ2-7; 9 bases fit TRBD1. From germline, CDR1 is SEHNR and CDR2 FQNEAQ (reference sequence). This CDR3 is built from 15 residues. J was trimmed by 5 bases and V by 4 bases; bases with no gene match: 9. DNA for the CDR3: TGTGCCAGCAGCTCTTACGGACAGGGGAACCACGAGCAGTACTTC. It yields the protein CASSSYGQGNHEQYF. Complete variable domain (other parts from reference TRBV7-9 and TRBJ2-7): DTGVSQNPRHKITKRGQNVTFRCDPISEHNRLYWYRQTLGQGPEFLTYFQNEAQLEKSRLLSDRFSAERPKGSFSTLEIQRTEQGDSAMYLCASSSYGQGNHEQYFGPGTRLTVT.

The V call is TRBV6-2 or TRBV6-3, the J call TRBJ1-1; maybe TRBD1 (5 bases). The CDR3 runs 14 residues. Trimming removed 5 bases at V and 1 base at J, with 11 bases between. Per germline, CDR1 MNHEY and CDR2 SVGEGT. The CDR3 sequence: CASSGPTENTEAFF. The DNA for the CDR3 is TGTGCCAGCAGTGGCCCGACAGAGAACACTGAAGCTTTCTTT.

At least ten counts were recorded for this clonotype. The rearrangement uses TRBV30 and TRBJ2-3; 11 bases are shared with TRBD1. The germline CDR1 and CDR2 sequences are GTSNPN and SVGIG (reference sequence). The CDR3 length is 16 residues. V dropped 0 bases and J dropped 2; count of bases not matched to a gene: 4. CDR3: CAWSVGTGGFTDTQYF. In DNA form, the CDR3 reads TGTGCCTGGAGTGTAGGGACAGGGGGTTTCACAGATACGCAGTATTTT. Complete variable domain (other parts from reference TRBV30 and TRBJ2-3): SQTIHQWPATLVQPVGSPLSLECTVEGTSNPNLYWYRQAAGRGLQLLFYSVGIGQISSEVPQNLSASRPQDRQFILSSKKLLLSDSGFYLCAWSVGTGGFTDTQYFGPGTRLTVL.

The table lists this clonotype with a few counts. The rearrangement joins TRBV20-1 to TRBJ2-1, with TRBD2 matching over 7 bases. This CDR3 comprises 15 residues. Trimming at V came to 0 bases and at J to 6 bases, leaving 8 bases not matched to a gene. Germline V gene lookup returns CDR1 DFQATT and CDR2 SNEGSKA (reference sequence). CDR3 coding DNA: TGCAGTGCTAGAGATTCAGCGGGAAGTGGCAATGAGCAGTTCTTC. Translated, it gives CSARDSAGSGNEQFF.

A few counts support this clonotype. CDR3 protein: CASSPAAEQYF. CDR3 DNA sequence: TGTGCCAGCAGTCCTGCGGCCGAGCAGTACTTC. This chain joins TRBV12-3 or TRBV12-4 and TRBJ2-7; the D is unclear. V was trimmed by 5 bases and J by 6 bases, leaving 8 bases between them. The CDR3 contains 11 residues.

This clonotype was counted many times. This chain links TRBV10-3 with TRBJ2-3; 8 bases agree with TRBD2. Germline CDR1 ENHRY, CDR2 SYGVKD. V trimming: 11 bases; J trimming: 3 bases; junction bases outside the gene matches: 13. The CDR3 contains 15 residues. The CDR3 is CAPAAAGGGTDTQYF. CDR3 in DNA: TGTGCCCCCGCGGCCGCGGGAGGAGGGACAGATACGCAGTATTTT.

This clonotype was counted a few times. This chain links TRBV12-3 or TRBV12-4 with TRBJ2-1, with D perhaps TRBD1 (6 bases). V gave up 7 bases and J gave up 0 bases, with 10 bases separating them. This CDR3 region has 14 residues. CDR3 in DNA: TGTGCCAGCATTCAGGGGAACTCCTACAATGAGCAGTTCTTC. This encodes CASIQGNSYNEQFF.

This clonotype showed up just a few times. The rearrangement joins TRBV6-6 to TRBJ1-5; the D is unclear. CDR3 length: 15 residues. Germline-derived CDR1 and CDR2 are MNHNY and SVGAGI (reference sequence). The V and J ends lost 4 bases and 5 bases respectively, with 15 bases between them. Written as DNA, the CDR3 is TGTGCCAGCAGTTTAAACCGGCCCACTTATCAGCCCCAGCATTTT. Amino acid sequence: CASSLNRPTYQPQHF.

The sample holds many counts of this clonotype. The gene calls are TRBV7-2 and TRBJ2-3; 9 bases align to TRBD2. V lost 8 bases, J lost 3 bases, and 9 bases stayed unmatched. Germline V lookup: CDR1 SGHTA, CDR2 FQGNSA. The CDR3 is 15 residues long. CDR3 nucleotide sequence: TGTGCCAGCGGACTCCTAGCGGGGACAACAGATACGCAGTATTTT. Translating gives CASGLLAGTTDTQYF.

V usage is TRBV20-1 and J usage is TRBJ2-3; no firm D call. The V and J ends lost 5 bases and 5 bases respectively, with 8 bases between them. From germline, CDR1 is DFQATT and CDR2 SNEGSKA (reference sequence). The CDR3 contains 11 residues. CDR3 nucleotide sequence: TGCAGTGCTGATACAGTAGATACGCAGTATTTT. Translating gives CSADTVDTQYF.

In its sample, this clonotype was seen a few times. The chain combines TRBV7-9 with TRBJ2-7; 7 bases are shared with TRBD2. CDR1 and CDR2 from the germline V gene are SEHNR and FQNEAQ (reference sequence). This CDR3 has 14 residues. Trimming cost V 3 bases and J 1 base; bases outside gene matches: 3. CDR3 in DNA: TGTGCCAGCAGCTTTACTAGCGAATCCTACGAGCAGTACTTC. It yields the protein CASSFTSESYEQYF.

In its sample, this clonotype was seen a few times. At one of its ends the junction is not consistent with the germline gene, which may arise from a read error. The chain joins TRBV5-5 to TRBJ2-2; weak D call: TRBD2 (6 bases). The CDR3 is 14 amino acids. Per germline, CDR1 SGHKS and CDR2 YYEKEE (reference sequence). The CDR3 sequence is CASTLEGNTGELFF. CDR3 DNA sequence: TGTGCCAGCACCTTGGAGGGAAACACCGGGGAGCTGTTTTTT. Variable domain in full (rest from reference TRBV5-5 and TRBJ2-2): DAGVTQSPTHLIKTRGQQVTLRCSPISGHKSVSWYQQVLGQGPQFIFQYYEKEERGRGNFPDRFSARQFPNYSSELNVNALLLGDSALYLCASTLEGNTGELFFGEGSRLTVL.